What follows is one T cell receptor beta chain and its context. Arm-PCR with iRepertoire HTBI primers amplified the CDR3 regions for these TCR beta libraries. TCRdb processed the multiplex PCR reads anew with MiXCR; each CDR3 protein has one entry. The repertoire consists of some 560,000 distinct CDR3 sequences, with about 16% occurring once and the leading ten covering 20% to 30%. This entry is derived from a study of regulatory T cells in long-lasting Graves disease. Trimming took off 4 bases at V and 0 bases at J, with 17 bases between the two ends. Germline loops: CDR1 SGHRS, CDR2 YFSETQ. The CDR3 runs 17 residues. Specified time point: newly diagnosed GD, antithyroid drugs for less than 3 months. PBMC RNA served as the TCR library source. This sample also appeared in a second study, on T cells in Graves' hyperthyroidism and ophthalmopathy. In that study: The study used the HTBI primer set for a first-round RT-PCR of the TCR CDR3. Most thyroid clonotypes that were expanded above 0.001 also turned up in blood.

The receptor comes from a woman aged 40-60 years with Graves disease. Material: peripheral blood mononuclear cells (PBMCs), obtained at new diagnosis, from a patient treated with antithyroid drugs. This sequence joins TRBV5-1 and TRBJ2-1; D possibly matches TRBD1 or TRBD2 (5 bases each). The CDR3 loop is CASSPPGAQSSYNEQFF. The DNA of the CDR3 is TGCGCCAGCAGCCCACCCGGGGCCCAAAGCTCCTACAATGAGCAGTTCTTC. Combining the CDR3 with reference TRBV5-1 and TRBJ2-1 gives the whole variable domain KAGVTQTPRYLIKTRGQQVTLSCSPISGHRSVSWYQQTPGQGLQFLFEYFSETQRNKGNFPGRFSGRQFSNSRSEMNVSTLELGDSALYLCASSPPGAQSSYNEQFFGPGTRLTVL.